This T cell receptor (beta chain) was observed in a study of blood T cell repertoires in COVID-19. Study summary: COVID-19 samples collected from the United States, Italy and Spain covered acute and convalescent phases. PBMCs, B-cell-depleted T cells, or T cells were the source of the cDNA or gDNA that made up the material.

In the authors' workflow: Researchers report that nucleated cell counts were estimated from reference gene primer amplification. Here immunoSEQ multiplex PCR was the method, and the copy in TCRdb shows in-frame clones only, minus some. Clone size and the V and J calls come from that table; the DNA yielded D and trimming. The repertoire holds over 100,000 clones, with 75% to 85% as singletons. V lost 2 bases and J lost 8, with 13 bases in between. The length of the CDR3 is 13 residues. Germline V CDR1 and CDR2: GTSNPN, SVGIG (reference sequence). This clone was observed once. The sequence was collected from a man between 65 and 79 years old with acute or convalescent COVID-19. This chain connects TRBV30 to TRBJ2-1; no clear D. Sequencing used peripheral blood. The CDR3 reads CAWSLARVDEQFF. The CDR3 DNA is TGTGCCTGGAGTTTAGCCAGAGTGGATGAGCAGTTCTTC.